This TCR beta chain was identified in a study of blood T cell repertoires in COVID-19. At the level of the study: Samples taken during acute and convalescent COVID-19 were collected in the United States, Italy and Spain. From T cells, B-cell-depleted T cells, or PBMCs came the material, which was cDNA or gDNA.

Original analysis: Cell counts per sample came from amplifying reference gene primers. The repertoire was sequenced with immunoSEQ multiplex PCR; TCRdb's copy has only in-frame clones and lacks some. V, J and clone size reflect that table, while D and trimming were determined from the DNA. The sample holds 180,000 or so clones, 84% seen once. This clonotype originated in a man in his forties or fifties who had recovered from COVID-19. The sample comprised peripheral blood.

The CDR3, as DNA: TGTGCCAGCCACAGGGGCGAGAACACTGAAGCTTTCTTT. It yields the protein CASHRGENTEAFF. The rearrangement joins TRBV6-5 to TRBJ1-1; 7 bases fit TRBD1. This CDR3 is built from 13 residues. The germline V gene has CDR1 MNHEY and CDR2 SVGAGI. Trimming took 8 bases from V and 1 from J; bases not matched to a gene: 4.